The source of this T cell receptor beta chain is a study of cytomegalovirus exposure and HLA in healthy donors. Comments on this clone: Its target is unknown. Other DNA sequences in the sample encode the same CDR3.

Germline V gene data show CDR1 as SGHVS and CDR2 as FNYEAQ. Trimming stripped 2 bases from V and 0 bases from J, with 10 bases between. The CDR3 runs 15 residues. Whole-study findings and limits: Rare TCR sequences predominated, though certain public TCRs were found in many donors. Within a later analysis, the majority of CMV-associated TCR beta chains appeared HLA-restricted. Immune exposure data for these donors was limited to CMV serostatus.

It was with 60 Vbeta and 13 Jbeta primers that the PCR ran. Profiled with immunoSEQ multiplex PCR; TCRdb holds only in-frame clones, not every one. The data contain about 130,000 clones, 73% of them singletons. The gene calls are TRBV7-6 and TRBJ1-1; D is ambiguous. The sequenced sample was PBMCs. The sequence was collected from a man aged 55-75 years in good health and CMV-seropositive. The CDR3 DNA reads TGTGCCAGCAGCTTATCTGGGGAGTTGAACACTGAAGCTTTCTTT. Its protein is CASSLSGELNTEAFF.